Following are 19 T cell receptor beta chains from one sample sequenced in a study of T cell responses to AZD1222 COVID-19 vaccine. Measured with immunoSEQ multiplex PCR; TCRdb has only the in-frame clones, and not every one. The sample lists around 99,000 clones, around 87% occurring once. Sequences were derived from peripheral blood, sampled 28 days after the second AZD1222 dose. All receptors derive from an adult who received the AZD1222 COVID-19 vaccine.

This clone was seen once. J is TRBJ2-7 and V is TRBV6-2 or TRBV6-3; D gene unclear. This CDR3 is built from 11 residues. V was trimmed by 6 bases and J by 3 bases, leaving 6 bases between them. Germline V gives CDR1 MNHEY, CDR2 SVGEGT. CDR3 DNA: TGTGCCAGCAGCAAGAACTACGAGCAGTACTTC. As protein: CASSKNYEQYF.

Worth noting for this clone: One end of the junction fails to match germline, which may point to a read error. The chain is built from TRBV4-1 and TRBJ2-3; 7 bases agree with TRBD1. The CDR3 has 13 amino acids. Looked up from germline, CDR1 is MGHRA and CDR2 is YSYEKL. The CDR3 sequence: CASSQDPSGDRDF. The CDR3 nucleotides are TGCGCCAGCAGCCAAGATCCCAGCGGAGACAGGGATTTT.

This clone was seen a handful of times. V and J are TRBV7-9 and TRBJ1-6; 8 bases match TRBD1. The germline V gene encodes CDR1 SEHNR and CDR2 FQNEAQ (reference sequence). The CDR3 has 18 residues. The ends lost 3 bases at V and 9 bases at J; junction bases unmatched: 16. Written as DNA, the CDR3 is TGTGCCAGCAGCTTCACAGGGGGGAAATCGGCTCAGGGTTCACCCCTCCACTTT. Its translation: CASSFTGGKSAQGSPLHF.

The rearrangement uses TRBV12-5 and TRBJ1-4, with D unclear. The CDR3 totals 15 residues. Trimming pared 1 base from V and 8 bases from J, leaving 14 bases between. Germline V gene data show CDR1 as LGHNT and CDR2 as FRNRAP. The CDR3 DNA reads as TGTGCTAGTGGTTTGGGCGGACTGAAATTCGAAAAACTGTTTTTT. Amino acids: CASGLGGLKFEKLFF.

The rearrangement uses TRBV5-4 and TRBJ2-7, with 10 bases that match TRBD2. This CDR3 has 15 residues. V gave up 1 base and J gave up 3 bases; unmatched junction bases: 4. CDR1 is SGHNT, CDR2 YYREEE, per germline (reference sequence). In DNA form, the CDR3 reads TGTGCCAGCAGCTTGACAGCGGGAGGGCACTACGAGCAGTACTTC. Translating gives CASSLTAGGHYEQYF.

The chain combines TRBV19 with TRBJ1-5; D ambiguous. The V end was cut by 1 base, the J end by 5 bases, with 12 bases between. CDR3 size: 15 residues. The germline CDR1 and CDR2 sequences are LNHDA and SQIVND (reference sequence). The DNA of the CDR3 is TGTGCCAGTAGTATAGGGCTGTTAGGAGATCAGCCCCAGCATTTT. Translated, it gives CASSIGLLGDQPQHF.

The chain links TRBV21-1 to TRBJ2-7; the table gives TRBD2 as D, unverified against the DNA. TRBV21-1 is shown as a pseudogene. CDR3 length equals 17 residues. This CDR3 reads CASSKGGRRRGDHEQYF. In nucleotides, the CDR3 is TGTGCCAGCAGCAAAGGGGGTCGAAGGAGGGGTGATCACGAGCAGTACTTC.

The V call is TRBV7-8, the J call TRBJ2-7; D possibly corresponds to TRBD1 (6 bases). The germline V gene has CDR1 SGHVS and CDR2 FQNEAQ. This CDR3 has 12 residues. The germline V and J ends were trimmed by 5 bases and 9 bases, with 14 bases remaining between them. As DNA, the CDR3 is TGTGCCAGCAGCCTAACTCAAGGGGGGCAGTACTTC. Translated, it gives CASSLTQGGQYF.

The V call is TRBV2, the J call TRBJ1-3; no clear D. The CDR3 totals 17 residues. Trimming removed 2 bases at V and 0 bases at J, with 14 bases between. Germline CDR1 is SNHLY and CDR2 is FYNNEI. CDR3 region: CASSEPLADFSGNTIYF. CDR3 nucleotides: TGTGCCAGCAGTGAACCCCTGGCAGATTTCTCTGGAAACACCATATATTTT.

The genes are TRBV28 and TRBJ2-2; 7 bases agree with TRBD2. The length of the CDR3 is 16 residues. The V gene end was trimmed by 4 bases and the J gene end by 3 bases; junction bases not matched to a gene: 8. From germline, CDR1 is MDHEN and CDR2 SYDVKM. CDR3 protein: CASSYPAGIYTGELFF. The CDR3 bases are TGTGCCAGCAGTTATCCAGCGGGGATTTACACCGGGGAGCTGTTTTTT. Full variable domain (missing parts from reference TRBV28 and TRBJ2-2): DVKVTQSSRYLVKRTGEKVFLECVQDMDHENMFWYRQDPGLGLRLIYFSYDVKMKEKGDIPEGYSVSREKKERFSLILESASTNQTSMYLCASSYPAGIYTGELFFGEGSRLTVL.

The rearrangement links TRBV11-1 to TRBJ2-7; TRBD1 might be the D (5 bases). Germline V gene sequence: CDR1 SGHAT, CDR2 FQDESV (reference sequence). V lost 5 bases, J lost 4 bases, and 9 bases lay in between. The CDR3 runs 12 residues. The CDR3 spells CASSPDSYEQYF. In nucleotides, the CDR3 is TGTGCCAGCAGCCCCGACAGTTACGAGCAGTACTTC.

V gene TRBV24-1 combines with J gene TRBJ1-1, with 7 nucleotides matching TRBD1. Trimming removed 7 bases from V and 1 base from J; junction bases left unmatched: 2. The CDR3 covers 13 residues. Germline lookup yields CDR1 KGHDR and CDR2 SFDVKD. In nucleotides, the CDR3 is TGTGCCACCAGGCACAGGGGGAACACTGAAGCTTTCTTT. Amino acid sequence: CATRHRGNTEAFF.

The chain has TRBV4-1 and TRBJ2-7; perhaps TRBD2 as D (7 bases). Between the trimmed V and J ends, which lost 4 bases and 2 bases, there was a span of 18 bases. Germline lookup yields CDR1 MGHRA and CDR2 YSYEKL. The CDR3 has 16 amino acids. The chain's CDR3 is CASSRLETGTTYEQYF. CDR3 DNA: TGCGCCAGCAGCCGTCTCGAAACAGGGACTACCTACGAGCAGTACTTC.

The V call is TRBV7-2, the J call TRBJ2-5; D uncertain. Germline CDR1 is SGHTA and CDR2 is FQGNSA. The V end was cut by 1 base, the J end by 1 base, with 13 bases between. The CDR3 has 16 amino acids. CDR3 in DNA: TGTGCCAGCAGCTTAGAGCCTGGAGTGAGCCAAGAGACCCAGTACTTC. Residues: CASSLEPGVSQETQYF.

This clone has a single count. The chain uses TRBV18 and TRBJ1-5; no clear D gene. Trimming removed 4 bases at V and 2 bases at J, with 18 bases between. Per the germline V gene, CDR1 is KGHSH and CDR2 is LQKENI. The CDR3 loop spans 17 amino acids. The CDR3 spells CASSQAVSGLGNQPQHF. In nucleotides, the CDR3 is TGTGCCAGCTCACAAGCCGTATCCGGGTTGGGCAATCAGCCCCAGCATTTT.

The CDR3 region has the DNA TGTGCCAGCAGTAGGACAGCTAATTCACCCCTCCACTTT. Translating gives CASSRTANSPLHF. The chain is built from TRBV6-4 and TRBJ1-6; D might be TRBD1 (6 bases). This CDR3 contains 13 residues. The germline V gene encodes CDR1 MRHNA and CDR2 SNTAGT. V was shortened by 5 bases and J by 6 bases, with 8 bases between the two germline ends.

This sequence joins TRBV18 and TRBJ1-4, with no clear D. CDR3 length equals 12 residues. CDR1 KGHSH and CDR2 LQKENI come from the germline V gene. V was cut by 2 bases and J by 6 bases, with 4 bases left in between. The CDR3 DNA reads as TGTGCCAGCTCACCAGGCGATGAAAAACTGTTTTTT. It yields the protein CASSPGDEKLFF.

The chain uses TRBV19 and TRBJ1-2, with TRBD1 as a possible D gene (5 bases). This CDR3 has 12 amino acids. Between the trimmed V and J ends, which lost 5 bases and 8 bases, there was a span of 12 bases. CDR1 LNHDA and CDR2 SQIVND come from the germline V gene (reference sequence). CDR3 nucleotides: TGTGCCAGTAGTGACAAAGGGGAGGGCTACACCTTC. This sequence encodes CASSDKGEGYTF. Looking up the rest from reference TRBV19 and TRBJ1-2 gives the full variable domain: DGGITQSPKYLFRKEGQNVTLSCEQNLNHDAMYWYRQDPGQGLRLIYYSQIVNDFQKGDIAEGYSVSREKKESFPLTVTSAQKNPTAFYLCASSDKGEGYTFGSGTRLTVV.

V usage is TRBV5-6 and J usage is TRBJ1-5; D is uncertain. CDR1 and CDR2 from the germline V gene are SGHDT and YYEEEE. This CDR3 has 15 residues. Trimming shortened V by 2 bases and J by 3 bases, and 12 bases separated the two germline ends. The CDR3 sequence: CASSFRPSYNQPQHF. For the CDR3, the DNA is TGTGCCAGCAGCTTTCGACCGAGCTACAATCAGCCCCAGCATTTT. The full variable domain, completed using reference TRBV5-6 and TRBJ1-5, is DAGVTQSPTHLIKTRGQQVTLRCSPKSGHDTVSWYQQALGQGPQFIFQYYEEEERQRGNFPDRFSGHQFPNYSSELNVNALLLGDSALYLCASSFRPSYNQPQHFGDGTRLSIL.